These T cell receptor beta chains were read from a single sample in a study of T cells in Graves' hyperthyroidism and ophthalmopathy. TCRdb re-derived calls from the multiplex PCR reads in MiXCR, one entry per CDR3 protein. There are about 290,000 distinct CDR3 sequences in the sample; about an eighth occur only once, and roughly 7.9% lies in the top ten. Material for sequencing was blood. These receptors all stem from a woman between 40 and 55 years old with Graves' hyperthyroidism. Both conserved end residues are part of each CDR3. A D gene is named only where the DNA matches it firmly. The size entry is marked missing in some rows and otherwise reads once, few, many or a size class.

>many|TRBV20-1|-|TRBJ1-4|11
CSAPRNEKLFF
TGCAGTGCCCCCAGGAATGAAAAACTGTTTTTT
>many|TRBV2|TRBD2|TRBJ2-1|13
CASEAGGRGEQFF
TGTGCCAGCGAAGCGGGAGGGCGGGGTGAGCAGTTCTTC
>many|TRBV4-2|TRBD2|TRBJ2-7|15
CASSQDSGRWYEQYF
TGTGCCAGCAGCCAAGACAGCGGGAGATGGTACGAGCAGTACTTC
>once|TRBV11-1|-|TRBJ1-1|15
CASSLVWDTNTEAFF
TGTGCCAGCAGCTTAGTGTGGGACACGAACACTGAAGCTTTCTTT
>few|TRBV7-8|-|TRBJ1-5|16
CATALSRDFGNQPQHF
TGTGCCACCGCCCTTAGCCGGGACTTCGGCAATCAGCCCCAGCATTTT
>many|TRBV27|-|TRBJ2-2|17
CASSSAMGAHPTGELFF
TGTGCCAGCAGCTCAGCAATGGGGGCGCATCCGACCGGGGAGCTGTTTTTT
>many|TRBV10-3|-|TRBJ1-2|13
CAISLDGIYGYTF
TGTGCCATCAGTCTTGACGGTATCTATGGCTACACCTTC
>-|TRBV18|TRBD2|TRBJ2-5|14
CASSISGGQETQYF
TGTGCCAGCTCAATTAGCGGGGGGCAAGAGACCCAGTACTTC
>-|TRBV10-3|TRBD1|TRBJ1-3|16
CAISRDSATTGNTIYF
TGTGCCATCTCCCGGGACAGCGCCACTACAGGAAACACCATATATTTT
>-|TRBV27|-|TRBJ2-5|15
CASSLFGGPQETQYF
TGTGCCAGCAGTTTATTTGGGGGCCCACAAGAGACCCAGTACTTC
>many|TRBV12-3/TRBV12-4|-|TRBJ2-2|16
CASSFYPGSDTGELFF
TGTGCCAGCAGTTTTTACCCAGGGAGTGACACCGGGGAGCTGTTTTTT
>many|TRBV20-1|TRBD1|TRBJ2-5|18
CSEKIPSSDRVMGETQYF
TGCAGTGAAAAAATACCGAGCTCCGACAGGGTAATGGGAGAGACCCAGTACTTC
>many|TRBV20-1|-|TRBJ1-1|12
CSAWVQNTEAFF
TGCAGTGCGTGGGTCCAGAACACTGAAGCTTTCTTT
>many|TRBV28|TRBD1|TRBJ1-1|14
CASSSGQGASVAFF
TGTGCCAGCAGCTCCGGACAGGGGGCATCCGTGGCTTTCTTT
>-|TRBV15|-|TRBJ1-6|12
CATSRGPSPLHF
TGTGCCACCAGCAGAGGACCTTCACCCCTCCACTTT
>many|TRBV30|-|TRBJ2-7|13
CAWSRGSYYEQYF
TGTGCCTGGAGTAGGGGCAGTTACTACGAGCAGTACTTC
>many|TRBV10-3|TRBD2|TRBJ2-7|13
CAISAGTSFEQYF
TGTGCCATCAGTGCCGGGACTAGCTTCGAGCAGTACTTC
>many|TRBV15|-|TRBJ2-1|13
CATSRDAFGEQFF
TGTGCCACCAGCAGAGATGCTTTCGGGGAGCAGTTCTTC
>many|TRBV7-9|TRBD2|TRBJ2-1|17
CASSLGGYTRGRNEQFF
TGTGCCAGCAGCCTAGGTGGGTATACTCGCGGGAGGAATGAGCAGTTCTTC
>many|TRBV2|-|TRBJ1-1|14
CASSVSGTWTEAFF
TGTGCCAGCAGTGTCTCAGGGACATGGACTGAAGCTTTCTTT
>many|TRBV12-3/TRBV12-4|TRBD2|TRBJ2-3|14
CASRDLAGTDTQYF
TGTGCCAGCAGGGACCTAGCGGGCACAGATACGCAGTATTTT
>-|TRBV20-1|TRBD1|TRBJ2-1|14
CSASTGGMYNEQFF
TGCAGTGCGTCGACAGGGGGAATGTACAATGAGCAGTTCTTC
>many|TRBV28|TRBD1|TRBJ2-7|14
CASHPAGGSYEQYF
TGTGCCAGCCATCCCGCAGGGGGCTCCTACGAGCAGTACTTC
>many|TRBV2|TRBD2|TRBJ2-7|14
CASRTSGGSYEQYF
TGTGCCAGCAGGACTAGCGGGGGCTCCTACGAGCAGTACTTC
>many|TRBV7-8|TRBD2|TRBJ2-1|16
CASSLTLLARRNEQFF
TGTGCCAGCAGCTTAACCCTACTAGCGAGGCGCAATGAGCAGTTCTTC
>-|TRBV6-5|-|TRBJ1-1|16
CASSYEKTGFVTEAFF
TGTGCCAGCAGTTACGAGAAAACAGGTTTCGTCACTGAAGCTTTCTTT
>many|TRBV24-1|TRBD2|TRBJ2-3|18
CATSDPGASGGFTDTQYF
TGTGCCACCAGTGATCCAGGGGCTAGCGGGGGCTTCACAGATACGCAGTATTTT
>many|TRBV27|-|TRBJ2-3|16
CASSIGTPELTDTQYF
TGTGCCAGCAGTATCGGGACCCCTGAACTCACAGATACGCAGTATTTT
>many|TRBV10-3|TRBD1|TRBJ1-5|16
CAISESGEGANQPQHF
TGTGCCATCAGTGAGTCGGGCGAGGGGGCTAATCAGCCCCAGCATTTT
>many|TRBV20-1|-|TRBJ2-7|14
CSALGGDNVYEQYF
TGCAGTGCCCTAGGTGGGGATAACGTATACGAGCAGTACTTC
>many|TRBV6-1|TRBD1|TRBJ2-7|17
CASSFLSQGASRNEQYF
TGTGCCAGCAGTTTCCTCTCCCAGGGGGCTTCTCGGAACGAGCAGTACTTC
>many|TRBV28|-|TRBJ1-4|14
CASSPSRRSEKLFF
TGTGCCAGCAGCCCGTCCCGGCGGAGCGAAAAACTGTTTTTT
>many|TRBV12-3/TRBV12-4|TRBD2|TRBJ2-3|17
CASSLLSGRSSTDTQYF
TGTGCCAGCAGTCTACTTAGCGGGAGGTCTAGCACAGATACGCAGTATTTT
>many|TRBV7-2|-|TRBJ2-3|13
CASSLESSGTQYF
TGTGCCAGCAGCTTAGAAAGTAGCGGTACGCAGTATTTT
>many|TRBV7-6|-|TRBJ2-5|16
CASSVSDSRKEETQYF
TGTGCCAGCAGCGTCTCGGATAGCCGGAAGGAAGAGACCCAGTACTTC
>many|TRBV6-2/TRBV6-3|TRBD1|TRBJ1-1|15
CASRQGDRKNTEAFF
TGTGCCAGCAGGCAGGGGGATAGGAAGAACACTGAAGCTTTCTTT
>-|TRBV3-1|-|TRBJ2-4|16
CASTLGGGGGRNIQYF
TGTGCCAGCACCCTTGGGGGGGGAGGGGGTCGAAACATTCAGTACTTC
>-|TRBV3-1|-|TRBJ2-1|15
CASSRDPGSPNEQFF
TGTGCCAGCAGCCGAGATCCTGGGTCCCCCAATGAGCAGTTCTTC
>-|TRBV20-1|TRBD1|TRBJ1-2|12
CSAMGQIDGYTF
TGCAGTGCTATGGGACAGATCGATGGCTACACCTTC
>many|TRBV12-3/TRBV12-4|TRBD2|TRBJ2-3|16
CASTPGLAGASDTQYF
TGTGCCAGCACCCCCGGACTAGCGGGAGCATCAGATACGCAGTATTTT
>many|TRBV6-1|TRBD2|TRBJ2-2|16
CASSVRLAGGNGELFF
TGTGCCAGCAGCGTTAGGCTAGCGGGAGGCAATGGGGAGCTGTTTTTT
>many|TRBV2|TRBD2|TRBJ2-3|16
CASSGTRGIRTDTQYF
TGTGCCAGCAGTGGGACTAGAGGTATACGCACAGATACGCAGTATTTT
>-|TRBV6-1|-|TRBJ1-5|13
CASIRSNNQPQHF
TGTGCCAGCATTCGTAGTAACAATCAGCCCCAGCATTTT
>many|TRBV27|-|TRBJ2-7|11
CASTGWGEQYF
TGTGCCAGCACCGGGTGGGGCGAGCAGTACTTC
>many|TRBV12-3/TRBV12-4|-|TRBJ2-3|15
CASSFGLGATDTQYF
TGTGCCAGCAGTTTTGGGCTCGGAGCCACAGATACGCAGTATTTT
>many|TRBV5-1|TRBD2|TRBJ2-3|14
CASSGGGSTDTQYF
TGCGCCAGCAGCGGGGGGGGAAGCACAGATACGCAGTATTTT
>many|TRBV18|-|TRBJ1-1|13
CASSPLRGQEAFF
TGTGCCAGCTCACCACTCCGAGGACAGGAAGCTTTCTTT
>-|TRBV6-1|-|TRBJ2-1|12
CASSDWDNEQFF
TGTGCCAGCAGTGATTGGGACAATGAGCAGTTCTTC
>many|TRBV6-2/TRBV6-3|-|TRBJ1-2|17
CASSYGGPSALHYGYTF
TGTGCCAGCAGTTACGGAGGACCCTCGGCTCTGCACTATGGCTACACCTTC
>many|TRBV27|-|TRBJ2-1|13
CASSQLESAEQFF
TGTGCCAGCAGTCAACTGGAGTCCGCGGAGCAGTTCTTC
>many|TRBV6-1|-|TRBJ2-7|13
CASSRGQFYEQYF
TGTGCCAGCAGTCGCGGACAGTTCTACGAGCAGTACTTC
>many|TRBV2|-|TRBJ2-7|12
CASRRDSPDQYF
TGTGCCAGCAGGAGGGACTCCCCGGACCAGTACTTC
>many|TRBV6-1|TRBD2|TRBJ2-1|16
CASSYTSAKLYNEQFF
TGTGCCAGCAGTTACACTAGCGCTAAACTCTACAATGAGCAGTTCTTC
>many|TRBV10-3|TRBD1|TRBJ2-3|13
CAISTTGRDTQYF
TGTGCCATCAGCACGACAGGGCGAGATACGCAGTATTTT
>once|TRBV11-2|TRBD2|TRBJ2-1|16
CASSLAGGIVYNEQFF
TGTGCCAGCAGCTTAGCGGGAGGAATTGTCTACAATGAGCAGTTCTTC
>few|TRBV9|-|TRBJ1-2|14
CASSVDPGIYGYTF
TGTGCCAGCAGCGTAGATCCGGGGATCTATGGCTACACCTTC
>-|TRBV5-1|-|TRBJ1-5|14
CASSLSGNDQPQHF
TGCGCCAGCAGCTTGTCAGGGAACGATCAGCCCCAGCATTTT
>-|TRBV2|TRBD2|TRBJ2-7|21
CASSGQTSGGGEGTYSYEQYF
TGTGCCAGCAGTGGCCAGACTAGCGGGGGCGGGGAGGGGACATACTCCTACGAGCAGTACTTC